Listed below are T cell receptor beta chains from one sample, sequenced in a study of human T cells and chemical hapten exposure. From the 5' RACE reads, TCRdb called clonotypes with MiXCR, one entry per CDR3 protein. This repertoire shows about 80,000 distinct CDR3 sequences, 15% to 20% found once; its top ten account for nearly 7%. These receptors were taken from a female donor in good health. Both conserved end residues are part of each CDR3. A D gene is named only where the DNA matches it firmly. Clone size is given for some rows only: seen once, a few or many times, or a class if the clone is expanded.

j_gene: TRBJ1-4
v_gene: TRBV2
abundance: few
d_gene: .
CDR3aa: CASSDRNEKLFF
CDR3nt: TGTGCCAGCAGTGATCGAAATGAAAAACTGTTTTTT

j_gene: TRBJ1-5
v_gene: TRBV7-9
abundance: few
d_gene: .
CDR3aa: CASSLGTGNQPQHF
CDR3nt: TGTGCCAGCAGTTTAGGGACGGGAAATCAGCCCCAGCATTTT

j_gene: TRBJ1-5
v_gene: TRBV4-3
abundance: .
d_gene: .
CDR3aa: CASSQDLRQPQHF
CDR3nt: TGCGCCAGCAGCCAAGATCTCCGACAGCCCCAGCATTTT

j_gene: TRBJ1-1
v_gene: TRBV2
abundance: .
d_gene: TRBD1
CDR3aa: CASAGQGGGEAFF
CDR3nt: TGTGCCAGCGCCGGACAGGGCGGGGGTGAAGCTTTCTTT

j_gene: TRBJ1-1
v_gene: TRBV5-1
abundance: .
d_gene: TRBD1
CDR3aa: CASSLEAGGGGTEAFF
CDR3nt: TGCGCCAGCAGCTTGGAGGCAGGGGGTGGTGGCACTGAAGCTTTCTTT

j_gene: TRBJ2-7
v_gene: TRBV20-1
abundance: .
d_gene: .
CDR3aa: CSASPSYGGYEQYF
CDR3nt: TGCAGTGCTAGCCCATCTTACGGGGGCTACGAGCAGTACTTC

j_gene: TRBJ1-1
v_gene: TRBV6-1
abundance: few
d_gene: .
CDR3aa: CASSEAPNREAFF
CDR3nt: TGTGCCAGCAGTGAAGCACCCAATCGCGAAGCTTTCTTT

j_gene: TRBJ2-7
v_gene: TRBV20-1
abundance: few
d_gene: .
CDR3aa: CSGSDGLARSEQYF
CDR3nt: TGCAGTGGAAGCGATGGACTCGCCCGATCCGAGCAGTACTTC

j_gene: TRBJ2-1
v_gene: TRBV12-3/TRBV12-4
abundance: .
d_gene: TRBD2
CDR3aa: CASSLRLAGLNEQFF
CDR3nt: TGTGCCAGCAGTTTACGCCTAGCGGGTTTAAATGAGCAGTTCTTC

j_gene: TRBJ1-5
v_gene: TRBV12-3/TRBV12-4
abundance: few
d_gene: TRBD1
CDR3aa: CASSHGTGDDQPQHF
CDR3nt: TGTGCCAGCAGTCACGGGACAGGGGACGATCAGCCCCAGCATTTT

j_gene: TRBJ1-2
v_gene: TRBV20-1
abundance: .
d_gene: TRBD1
CDR3aa: CSARRDRGHGYTF
CDR3nt: TGCAGTGCGCGCCGGGACAGGGGGCATGGCTACACCTTC

j_gene: TRBJ1-5
v_gene: TRBV30
abundance: .
d_gene: TRBD1
CDR3aa: CAWGREGAPNNQPQHF
CDR3nt: TGTGCCTGGGGCCGGGAGGGGGCGCCGAACAATCAGCCCCAGCATTTT

j_gene: TRBJ1-2
v_gene: TRBV7-2
abundance: many
d_gene: .
CDR3aa: CASSPYLGPAEGYTF
CDR3nt: TGTGCCAGCAGCCCCTATCTGGGGCCGGCGGAGGGCTACACCTTC

j_gene: TRBJ1-5
v_gene: TRBV7-2
abundance: few
d_gene: .
CDR3aa: CASSPTRGRNQPQHF
CDR3nt: TGTGCCAGCAGCCCCACCCGGGGGCGGAATCAGCCCCAGCATTTT

j_gene: TRBJ1-1
v_gene: TRBV11-2
abundance: few
d_gene: .
CDR3aa: CASSLGGREPNTEAFF
CDR3nt: TGTGCCAGCAGCTTAGGAGGCAGGGAACCTAACACTGAAGCTTTCTTT

j_gene: TRBJ1-2
v_gene: TRBV2
abundance: few
d_gene: .
CDR3aa: CASGTGLGYGYTF
CDR3nt: TGTGCCAGCGGAACGGGGCTTGGCTATGGCTACACCTTC

j_gene: TRBJ2-1
v_gene: TRBV10-3
abundance: few
d_gene: TRBD2
CDR3aa: CATQNVAGANNEQFF
CDR3nt: TGTGCCACCCAAAACGTAGCGGGGGCCAACAATGAGCAGTTCTTC

j_gene: TRBJ2-6
v_gene: TRBV2
abundance: .
d_gene: .
CDR3aa: CASASGVDGANVLTF
CDR3nt: TGTGCCAGCGCGTCTGGCGTGGACGGGGCCAACGTCCTGACTTTC

j_gene: TRBJ1-5
v_gene: TRBV19
abundance: few
d_gene: .
CDR3aa: CASSTRPWGETWRNQPQHF
CDR3nt: TGTGCCAGTAGTACCCGCCCGTGGGGGGAAACGTGGCGCAATCAGCCCCAGCATTTT

j_gene: TRBJ2-5
v_gene: TRBV7-9
abundance: .
d_gene: .
CDR3aa: CASSLAAVQETQYF
CDR3nt: TGTGCCAGCAGCTTAGCGGCAGTACAAGAGACCCAGTACTTC

j_gene: TRBJ2-4
v_gene: TRBV20-1
abundance: .
d_gene: .
CDR3aa: CSARDLSSAVLSNIQYF
CDR3nt: TGCAGTGCTAGAGATCTTTCTAGCGCTGTCCTCTCAAACATTCAGTACTTC

j_gene: TRBJ2-1
v_gene: TRBV28
abundance: .
d_gene: .
CDR3aa: CASCPATGVYNEQFF
CDR3nt: TGTGCCAGCTGTCCCGCTACTGGGGTATACAATGAGCAGTTCTTC

j_gene: TRBJ1-5
v_gene: TRBV2
abundance: .
d_gene: .
CDR3aa: CASSGIGDQPQHF
CDR3nt: TGTGCCAGCAGTGGAATTGGGGATCAGCCCCAGCATTTT

j_gene: TRBJ2-5
v_gene: TRBV20-1
abundance: .
d_gene: .
CDR3aa: CSARDRGLPETQYF
CDR3nt: TGCAGTGCTAGAGACCGGGGGCTACCAGAGACCCAGTACTTC

j_gene: TRBJ2-1
v_gene: TRBV3-1
abundance: .
d_gene: .
CDR3aa: CASSQEPLGAYEQFF
CDR3nt: TGTGCCAGCAGCCAAGAGCCCTTGGGGGCTTATGAGCAGTTCTTC

j_gene: TRBJ1-2
v_gene: TRBV12-3/TRBV12-4
abundance: few
d_gene: .
CDR3aa: CASSSTVAPYGYTF
CDR3nt: TGTGCCAGCAGTTCGACGGTAGCTCCTTATGGCTACACCTTC

j_gene: TRBJ1-1
v_gene: TRBV12-3/TRBV12-4
abundance: few
d_gene: .
CDR3aa: CASRLTIIPEAFF
CDR3nt: TGTGCCAGCAGACTAACCATAATCCCTGAAGCTTTCTTT

j_gene: TRBJ2-3
v_gene: TRBV5-4
abundance: few
d_gene: TRBD2
CDR3aa: CASSLVRGRAGDDTQYF
CDR3nt: TGTGCCAGCAGCTTGGTTCGCGGGAGGGCCGGCGACGATACGCAGTATTTT

j_gene: TRBJ1-2
v_gene: TRBV5-6
abundance: few
d_gene: .
CDR3aa: CASSFREKMTGYTF
CDR3nt: TGTGCCAGCAGCTTCCGTGAAAAGATGACGGGCTACACCTTC

j_gene: TRBJ2-6
v_gene: TRBV6-6
abundance: few
d_gene: .
CDR3aa: CASFLGDRGANVLTF
CDR3nt: TGTGCCAGCTTTTTGGGGGATAGGGGGGCCAACGTCCTGACTTTC

j_gene: TRBJ2-1
v_gene: TRBV19
abundance: .
d_gene: .
CDR3aa: CASSIWGSNEQFF
CDR3nt: TGTGCCAGTAGTATCTGGGGATCTAATGAGCAGTTCTTC

j_gene: TRBJ1-1
v_gene: TRBV6-5
abundance: many
d_gene: .
CDR3aa: CASRPPGQFALGAFF
CDR3nt: TGTGCCAGCAGACCTCCGGGCCAGTTTGCACTGGGAGCTTTCTTT

j_gene: TRBJ2-7
v_gene: TRBV28
abundance: .
d_gene: TRBD2
CDR3aa: CASSGTSGTYEQYF
CDR3nt: TGTGCCAGCAGCGGGACTAGCGGCACCTACGAGCAGTACTTC

j_gene: TRBJ2-5
v_gene: TRBV12-3/TRBV12-4
abundance: .
d_gene: TRBD2
CDR3aa: CASSLGRGAQYF
CDR3nt: TGTGCCAGCAGTTTGGGTCGGGGGGCCCAGTACTTC

j_gene: TRBJ2-7
v_gene: TRBV4-3
abundance: many
d_gene: .
CDR3aa: CASSQVFDGGDEQYF
CDR3nt: TGCGCCAGCAGCCAAGTGTTCGATGGAGGGGACGAGCAGTACTTC